Shown below are 7 T cell receptor beta chains from a single sample sequenced in a study of blood T cells in healthy people across ages. The authors ran a second PCR of 7 to 11 cycles using a sample-barcoded 5' primer and a J-beta primer mix. One entry per CDR3 protein, called by TCRdb with MiXCR from the 5' RACE reads. The sample lists about 970,000 distinct CDR3 sequences, 45% to 60% occurring once. The sample comprised blood. The receptors stem from a woman aged 55-69 years in good health.

This rearrangement joins TRBV7-2 to TRBJ2-5; 7 nucleotides line up with TRBD2. V shed 5 bases, J shed 2 bases, and the junction held 8 bases outside the gene matches. The CDR3 sequence is 15 residues long. Germline CDR1 reads SGHTA; CDR2 reads FQGNSA. The CDR3 region is CASSVVLAVQETQYF. In DNA form, the CDR3 reads TGTGCCAGCAGCGTAGTTCTAGCGGTGCAAGAGACCCAGTACTTC.

The gene calls are TRBV7-2 and TRBJ1-4; no clear D gene. CDR3 length: 15 residues. Germline values: CDR1 SGHTA, CDR2 FQGNSA. The V and J ends lost 6 bases and 0 bases respectively, with 11 bases between them. The DNA for the CDR3 is TGTGCCAGCAGTTTGGACGGTGCAACTAATGAAAAACTGTTTTTT. This gives the protein CASSLDGATNEKLFF.

The rearrangement links TRBV27 to TRBJ2-7, with 9 bases fitting TRBD2. V shed 2 bases and J 5 bases; nucleotides not matched to a gene: 7. The CDR3 runs 15 residues. The germline V gene encodes CDR1 MNHEY and CDR2 SMNVEV (reference sequence). CDR3 protein: CASSLGLAGANEQYF. In DNA form, the CDR3 reads TGTGCCAGCAGTTTAGGGTTAGCGGGAGCAAACGAGCAGTACTTC.

The V gene is TRBV29-1, the J gene TRBJ2-1, with D hard to call. Trimming shortened V by 3 bases and J by 2 bases, and 5 bases separated the two germline ends. CDR1 SQVTM and CDR2 ANQGSEA come from the germline V gene. This CDR3 is built from 12 residues. In DNA form, the CDR3 reads TGCAGCGTTGATAGGGCCTACAATGAGCAGTTCTTC. Amino acid sequence: CSVDRAYNEQFF.

This clonotype was seen only a few times. The V and J genes are TRBV10-3 and TRBJ2-7, with a possible D match to TRBD2 (6 bases). This CDR3 region has 15 residues. V lost 4 bases to trimming and J lost 2 bases, with 15 bases between them. Germline CDR1 is ENHRY and CDR2 is SYGVKD. CDR3 DNA: TGTGCCATCAGTGGGAAACTAGCTGATGCCTACGAGCAGTACTTC. Amino acid sequence: CAISGKLADAYEQYF.

The J gene is TRBJ2-1, the V gene TRBV7-2; possibly TRBD2 for D (6 bases). The CDR3 sequence is 12 residues long. The ends were cut back, 5 bases at V and 14 bases at J, with 16 bases in the middle. CDR1 is SGHTA, CDR2 FQGNSA, per germline. CDR3 amino acids: CASSPLGTGKFF. In DNA form, the CDR3 reads TGTGCCAGCAGCCCACTAGGGACTGGAAAGTTCTTC.

This clonotype was observed a few times. V gene TRBV9 combines with J gene TRBJ2-7, with D possibly being TRBD1 (6 bases). Germline loops: CDR1 SGDLS, CDR2 YYNGEE. V was clipped by 2 bases and J by 2 bases, with 14 bases between them. This CDR3 has 15 amino acids. The CDR3 reads CASSVWTVIPYEQYF. CDR3 sequence (DNA): TGTGCCAGCAGCGTTTGGACAGTAATTCCCTACGAGCAGTACTTC.